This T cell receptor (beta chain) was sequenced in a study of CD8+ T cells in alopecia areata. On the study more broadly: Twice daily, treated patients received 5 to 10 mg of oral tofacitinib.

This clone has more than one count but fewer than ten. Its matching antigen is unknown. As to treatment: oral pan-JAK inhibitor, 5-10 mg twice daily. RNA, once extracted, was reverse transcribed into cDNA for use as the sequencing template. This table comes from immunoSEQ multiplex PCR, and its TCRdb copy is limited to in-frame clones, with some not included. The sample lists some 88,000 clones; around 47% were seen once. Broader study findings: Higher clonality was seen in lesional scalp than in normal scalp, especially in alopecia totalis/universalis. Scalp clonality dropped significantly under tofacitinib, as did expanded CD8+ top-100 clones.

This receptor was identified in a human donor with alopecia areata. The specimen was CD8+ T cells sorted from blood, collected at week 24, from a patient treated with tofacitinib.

The CDR3 is CSVEGYPGRAASTDTQYF. Written as DNA, the CDR3 is TGCAGCGTTGAAGGGTATCCGGGCAGGGCAGCTAGCACAGATACGCAGTATTTT. The rearrangement joins TRBV29-1 to TRBJ2-3; TRBD1 is a possible D gene (5 bases). This CDR3 spans 18 amino acids. Germline-derived CDR1 and CDR2 are SQVTM and ANQGSEA. Trimming cost V 1 base and J 0 bases, with 20 bases left between them.